This T cell receptor beta chain was captured in a study of cytomegalovirus exposure and HLA in healthy donors (TCRdb year 2017). Study-level background: In an earlier analysis of several hundred of the donors, about 260 Gb of sequence data and some 100 million unique TCR beta sequences from about 179 million T cells were reported. An early release covering just under 650 HLA-typed donors comprised about 300 gigabases of sequencing data and about 90 million unique TCR sequences. The genetic ancestry cluster associated with self-reported Caucasian donors included around 76% of the 350 to 500 genotyped donors. The study aimed to test whether cataloging public T cell receptors could reveal signatures of past pathogen exposure. The T cell repertoires of 700 or so subjects were profiled by immunosequencing and related to cytomegalovirus serostatus. Besides the first cohort of under 700 subjects, a separate validation cohort made up of 120 or so different subjects was used. To predict cytomegalovirus infection status, the study combined high-throughput TCR immunosequencing, statistical association of individual TCRs with disease status, and machine learning. To study patterns of TCR occurrence, a later analysis re-analyzed previously published TCR beta repertoires from 666 donors and added high-resolution HLA genotyping. Rather than drawing on any new phenotypic data, the later analysis identified candidate immune exposures from TCR beta sequences and the way those sequences occurred across donors. In an earlier analysis of 500 to 650 of the donors, high-throughput TCR beta sequencing was used to judge whether each TCR beta V gene segment behaved as functional or pseudogenic. Alongside the repertoire data, information on donor age, sex, ethnicity and CMV serostatus was compiled. A later genetic analysis took genome-wide SNP genotypes for about three fifths of the 666 donors and used that subset as a discovery cohort. All discovery cohort repertoires had been generated on a single sequencing platform. HLA typing included class I and class II loci at four-digit resolution. Typing coverage differed by locus: A, B, C, DRB1 and DQB1 were typed in roughly 620-640 donors, DQA1 in 522, DPA1 in 600 to 610, and DPB1 in just under 480. Because of strong linkage in the cohort, roughly five DR-DQ haplotypes were treated as single units for association and clustering. On average, over 200,000 unique TCR beta nucleotide sequences were sequenced per donor among a few hundred genotyped donors of the cohort, with around 19% of those sequences being non-productive. What the research found in general, with its limitations: Presence/absence analyses assumed roughly uniform sequencing depth across donors, an assumption that may not hold. Compared with equally common non-associated chains, HLA-associated TCR beta chains in a later analysis were more clonally expanded and had lower generation probabilities. For the cohort, immune exposure information was limited to CMV serostatus. When HLA alleles, especially DR and DQ, strongly co-occurred, attributing TCR associations to individual alleles was difficult. This cohort had only TCR beta chains sequenced, and the lack of alpha or paired-chain data limited which features could be detected. A further reported finding was that TCR beta sequences accurately predicted the HLA-A and HLA-B alleles for most subjects in the first cohort. Linkage disequilibrium might explain the correlated functional status among segregating V segments, but an unknown experimental factor could not be ruled out. A later analysis associated 16,951 TCR beta sequences with specific HLA alleles at a false discovery rate of 0.05. In a later genetic analysis, a missense DCLRE1C variant was associated with V-gene and J-gene trimming of TCR beta chains, and the association was replicated in an independent cohort. Some IMGT-functional V segments, including TRBV6-2 and TRBV6-3, could not be distinguished by the 87-base-pair reads and were therefore excluded. Several of the top co-occurrence clusters appeared to be linked to parvovirus B19, influenza, CMV and Epstein-Barr virus, according to a later analysis. Most CMV-associated TCR beta chains appeared to be HLA-restricted in a later analysis, and the HLA associations seemed to be driven largely by CMV exposure. In vitro tests confirmed that a few of the cytomegalovirus-associated TCR beta chains recognize cytomegalovirus antigens. Because some donors lacked HLA typing at each locus, the association tests relied only on the typed subset. Cytomegalovirus status was reported to be diagnosed by the classifier with high specificity and sensitivity in both the original and validation cohorts. In a later analysis, the rate of TCR association differed among HLA loci, with DRB1 alleles having the most associated TCRs and HLA-C alleles having the fewest. Most TCR sequences were seen in very few donors, while some public TCRs were found in many individuals. It was suggested by the authors that the approach could potentially be generalized to other disease states and immunological phenotypes. In the study, 150 to 200 TCR beta chains were listed as associated with cytomegalovirus. In an earlier analysis of around 500 of the donors, most TCR beta V segments appeared in productive rearrangements about 87% or about 30% of the time, broadly matching IMGT annotations. In a later genetic analysis, fewer N-insertions in productive TCRs were reported among donors in an Asian-associated ancestry cluster than the roughly 700-donor mean. A cluster of highly shared sequence variants was judged likely to represent a technical artifact of the sequencing pipeline. The earlier analysis of 587 of the donors excluded over 15 rarely observed V segments, including chromosome 9 orphons, because counts were too low.

In total, 666 healthy bone marrow donors made up the cohort. All cohort members were sampled while nominally healthy, although unrecorded immune exposures were likely present. The donor was CMV seropositive and belonged to the group of 270 or so seropositive cohort members. A peripheral blood sample was collected from each donor, and TCR beta sequencing was performed on peripheral blood mononuclear cells. The Qiagen DNeasy Blood Extraction Kit was used to extract genomic DNA from the blood cell samples. As concerns this clone: The antigen this receptor binds is unknown. Base qualities are not provided; no much larger clone lies one nucleotide away.

Libraries came from the immunoSEQ multiplex PCR assay. A mixture of 60 forward primers for TCR Vbeta segments and 13 reverse primers for TCR Jbeta segments was used in the multiplex PCR. The CDR3 region of rearranged TCR beta genes was amplified from genomic DNA with a multiplex PCR assay. The amplified TCR beta libraries were sequenced on the Illumina HiSeq System as 87-base-pair reads. For the original study's pipeline: In a later analysis, tens of millions of unique TCR beta chains were counted across the 500 to 850 repertoires, and roughly 11 million of these chains were shared by at least two donors. Raw reads were error-corrected and collapsed into unique sequences by a nearest-neighbor algorithm in which closely related sequences were merged to remove PCR and sequencing errors. CDR3 sequences were aligned to IMGT reference sequences to assign V, D and J gene segments. For a sequence to be retained, a match of at least six nucleotides was required to both a V gene segment and a J gene segment. A rearrangement was called productive if the CDR3 had no stop codons and remained in frame with V and J, and every other rearrangement was called non-productive. CDR3 was defined by IMGT convention, running from the second conserved V-encoded cysteine to the conserved J-encoded phenylalanine. Sequences without an unambiguous match to a single V gene segment were excluded from the earlier analysis of approximately 600 of the donors. An earlier analysis of a few hundred of the donors classified V segments as functional when productive rearrangements were above 56.7% and as segregating when the standard deviation between donors was above 5%. A statistical classification framework was developed to diagnose cytomegalovirus status using the catalog of TCR beta chain sequences. In a later analysis, TCR nucleotide sequences were compared against IMGT/GENE-DB human TR gene sequences so that V and J genes could be assigned. Using the TCRdist pipeline, a later analysis assigned CDR3 sequences along with most-parsimonious VDJ recombination scenarios. In a later analysis, each TCR beta chain was defined by its CDR3 amino acid sequence together with its V-gene family, and reads lacking a unique V-gene family were excluded. To address suspected cross-contamination and a sequencing artifact, a later analysis removed 592 highly shared, low-generation-probability nucleotide sequences. In a later analysis, a clonal expansion index was calculated for each public chain from normalized within-repertoire ranks of inferred template counts. In a later analysis, generation probabilities were computed with a VDJ recombination model fitted to out-of-frame rearrangements, and the resulting probabilities were checked against IGoR. In a later analysis, hypergeometric tests were used to score TCR-TCR, TCR-HLA and TCR-CMV co-occurrence, with a repertoire-size bias correction applied to TCR pairs. False discovery rates were estimated in a later analysis by permuting HLA or CMV assignments 20 times. A later analysis grouped co-occurring TCRs with DBSCAN, adding TCRdist sequence similarity when clustering within HLA-allele-positive subsets. Co-occurrence clustering excluded repertoires with fewer than 30,000 or more than 120,000 public chains, plus five with anomalous nucleotide sharing. The clones in this table, taken by TCRdb from immuneACCESS, are in-frame only. Not every clone is retained; where verified, under half of the shortfall comes from an unresolved V gene, and the cause of the rest is unknown. That table supplies the V and J calls and clone size; D and trimming were determined from the DNA. This sample lists 110,000 or so clones; 76% were detected once. The biggest ten clones account for 8.2% of the sample.

Inclusive of the bounding cysteine and phenylalanine, the CDR3 is 17 residues long. CDR3 DNA is the only sequence kept; it has 51 bases, read in frame from the first base. Ends trimmed: V by 1 base, J by 0 bases; bases unmatched to a gene: 6. Based on the germline V gene, the CDR1 and CDR2 sequences are LGHNA and YSLEER. What was sequenced was PBMCs. This sequence was found in a man between 35 and 55 years old in good health and CMV-seropositive. The rearrangement combines TRBV4-3 with TRBJ2-3; a stretch of 8 junction bases matches TRBD2. The nucleotides read TGCGCCAGCAGCCAAGTTTTAGCGGGGACCAGCACAGATACGCAGTATTTT. Protein translation: CASSQVLAGTSTDTQYF.